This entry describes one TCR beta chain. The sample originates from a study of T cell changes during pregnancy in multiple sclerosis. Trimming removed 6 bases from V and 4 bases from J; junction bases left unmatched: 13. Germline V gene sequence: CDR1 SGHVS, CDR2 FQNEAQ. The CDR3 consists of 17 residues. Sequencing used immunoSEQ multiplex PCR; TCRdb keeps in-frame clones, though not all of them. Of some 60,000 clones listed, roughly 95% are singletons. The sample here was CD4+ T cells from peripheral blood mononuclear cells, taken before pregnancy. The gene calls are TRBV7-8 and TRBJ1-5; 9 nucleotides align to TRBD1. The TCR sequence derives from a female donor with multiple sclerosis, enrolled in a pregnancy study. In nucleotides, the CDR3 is TGTGCCAGCAGACCCGATAGAGGACAGGGGTCAAATCAGCCCCAGCATTTT. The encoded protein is CASRPDRGQGSNQPQHF.